These T cell receptor beta chains were read from a single sample in a study of blood T cell repertoires in COVID-19. Sequenced by immunoSEQ multiplex PCR; TCRdb stores in-frame clones only, minus some. Found here are about 160,000 clones, approximately 84% of them singletons; the top ten hold 20% to 25%. The sample was peripheral blood. The receptors come from a woman older than 75 with acute or convalescent COVID-19. CDR3s include the opening cysteine and the closing phenylalanine or tryptophan. The D gene is left open where the match is weak.

V	D	J	length	CDR3
TRBV6-6	NA	TRBJ1-2	12	CASSLAGGGYTF
TRBV11-2	NA	TRBJ1-1	14	CASSSRTENTEAFF
TRBV3-1/TRBV3-2	NA	TRBJ2-7	11	CASSQAGEQYF
TRBV5-1	TRBD1	TRBJ1-5	15	CASSLTGDSNQPQHF
TRBV15	TRBD2	TRBJ2-1	15	CATSSGLAGSRWQFF
TRBV5-6	NA	TRBJ2-7	13	CASSLGLVGEQYF
TRBV6-4	TRBD2	TRBJ2-6	19	CASSEGPLAGSSGANVLTF
TRBV29-1	NA	TRBJ1-1	13	CSVRGHKNTEAFF
TRBV5-4	NA	TRBJ2-2	16	CASTNGRGGDTGELFF
TRBV24-1	TRBD2	TRBJ2-5	15	CATSEGLAGTGTQYF
TRBV7-9	TRBD2	TRBJ2-1	18	CASSPAGFGGVGKNEQFF
TRBV11-2	NA	TRBJ2-7	16	CASSLVLRVGLIEQYF
TRBV18	NA	TRBJ1-1	11	CASSQGDAAFF
TRBV2	NA	TRBJ2-7	13	CASSGTGSHEQYF
TRBV6-5	NA	TRBJ1-4	13	CATGPRTDEKLFF
TRBV14	NA	TRBJ1-1	13	CASSYGSLVEAFF
TRBV5-1	TRBD1	TRBJ2-5	15	CASSFSGQGVRTQYF
TRBV19	NA	TRBJ2-3	13	CASSMRQRDTQYF
TRBV4-3	NA	TRBJ2-1	16	CASSQDRGSIRNEQFF
TRBV29-1	NA	TRBJ1-3	12	CSVRASGNTIYF
TRBV6-5	NA	TRBJ1-2	11	CASRGGLGYTF
TRBV11-2	NA	TRBJ1-1	13	CASSSLPGTEAFF
TRBV29-1	NA	TRBJ1-1	13	CSVQGTWDTEAFF
TRBV2	TRBD1	TRBJ1-4	17	CASRDTSRGHANEKLFF
TRBV5-5	TRBD1	TRBJ1-5	14	CASSLWGQGTPQHF
TRBV5-1	TRBD1	TRBJ1-2	16	CASSLEVTGGDYGYTF
TRBV5-1	TRBD2	TRBJ2-2	14	CASSPREGTGELFF
TRBV15	TRBD1	TRBJ1-2	15	CATSRRSTGDYGYTF